This record concerns one T cell receptor beta chain sequence. Its target is not known. This entry is derived from a study of beta chain features in type 1 diabetes. General observations from the study: Type 1 diabetes patients showed a moderate but significant shortening of TCRB CDR3s in all four CD4+ subsets.

All of the isolated RNA was reverse transcribed, so expressed TCRB transcripts were sequenced. Clones were read by immunoSEQ multiplex PCR, and TCRdb kept only the in-frame ones, dropping some. The table has about 230,000 clones, 9.6% seen once. The source is a woman in her late teens or twenties in good health. Sequenced: naive CD4+ T cells from blood.

The CDR3 spells CASTKIVGGSPLHF. CDR3 nucleotide sequence: TGTGCCAGCACCAAAATTGTGGGGGGATCACCCCTCCACTTT. This chain connects TRBV6-5 to TRBJ1-6, with D tentatively TRBD1 (5 bases). The CDR3 has 14 amino acids. From germline, CDR1 is MNHEY and CDR2 SVGAGI. The germline V and J ends were trimmed by 7 bases and 10 bases, with 17 bases remaining between them.